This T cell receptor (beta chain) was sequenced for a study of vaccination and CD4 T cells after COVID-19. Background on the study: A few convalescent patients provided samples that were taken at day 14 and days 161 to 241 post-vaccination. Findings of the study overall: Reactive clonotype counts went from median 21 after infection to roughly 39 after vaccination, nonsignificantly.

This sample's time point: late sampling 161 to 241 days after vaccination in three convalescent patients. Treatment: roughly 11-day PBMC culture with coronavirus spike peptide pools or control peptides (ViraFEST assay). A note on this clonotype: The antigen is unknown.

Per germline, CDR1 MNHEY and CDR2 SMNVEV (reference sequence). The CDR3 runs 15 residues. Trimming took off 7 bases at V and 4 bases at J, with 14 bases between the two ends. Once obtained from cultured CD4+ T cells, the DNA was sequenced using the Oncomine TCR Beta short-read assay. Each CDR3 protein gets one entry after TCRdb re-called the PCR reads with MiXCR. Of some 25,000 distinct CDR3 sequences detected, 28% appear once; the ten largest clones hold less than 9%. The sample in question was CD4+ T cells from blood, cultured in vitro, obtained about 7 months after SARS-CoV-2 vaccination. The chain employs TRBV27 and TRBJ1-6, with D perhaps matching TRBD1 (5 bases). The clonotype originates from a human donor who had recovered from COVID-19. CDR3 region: CASISRGVYNSPLHF. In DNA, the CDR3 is TGTGCCAGCATTTCCCGGGGGGTATATAATTCACCCCTCCACTTT.